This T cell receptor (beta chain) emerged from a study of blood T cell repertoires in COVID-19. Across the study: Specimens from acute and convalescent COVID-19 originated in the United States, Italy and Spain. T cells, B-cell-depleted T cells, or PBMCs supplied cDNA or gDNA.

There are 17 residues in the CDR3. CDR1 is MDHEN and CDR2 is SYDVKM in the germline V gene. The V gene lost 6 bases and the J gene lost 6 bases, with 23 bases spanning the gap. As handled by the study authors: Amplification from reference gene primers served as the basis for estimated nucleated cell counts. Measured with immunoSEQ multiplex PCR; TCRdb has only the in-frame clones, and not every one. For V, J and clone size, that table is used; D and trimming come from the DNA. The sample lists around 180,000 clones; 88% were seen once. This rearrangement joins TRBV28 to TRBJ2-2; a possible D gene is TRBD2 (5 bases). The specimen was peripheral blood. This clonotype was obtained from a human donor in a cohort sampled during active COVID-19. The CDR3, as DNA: TGTGCCAGCAGCCCCCACGGATTCTCGAGGGAGCCCGGGGAGCTGTTTTTT. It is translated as CASSPHGFSREPGELFF. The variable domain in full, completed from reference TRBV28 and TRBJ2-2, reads DVKVTQSSRYLVKRTGEKVFLECVQDMDHENMFWYRQDPGLGLRLIYFSYDVKMKEKGDIPEGYSVSREKKERFSLILESASTNQTSMYLCASSPHGFSREPGELFFGEGSRLTVL.